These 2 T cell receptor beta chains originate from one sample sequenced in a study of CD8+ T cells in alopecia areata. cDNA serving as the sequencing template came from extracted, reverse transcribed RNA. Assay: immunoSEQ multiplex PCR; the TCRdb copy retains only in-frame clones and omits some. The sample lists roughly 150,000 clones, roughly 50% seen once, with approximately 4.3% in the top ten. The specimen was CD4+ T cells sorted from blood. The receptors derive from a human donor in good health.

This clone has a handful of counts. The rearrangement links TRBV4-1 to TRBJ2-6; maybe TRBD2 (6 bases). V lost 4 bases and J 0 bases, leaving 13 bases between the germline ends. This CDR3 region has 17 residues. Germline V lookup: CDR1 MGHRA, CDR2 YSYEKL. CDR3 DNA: TGCGCCAGCAGCCTCGGACGGGGGAGCTCTGGGGCCAACGTCCTGACTTTC. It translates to CASSLGRGSSGANVLTF.

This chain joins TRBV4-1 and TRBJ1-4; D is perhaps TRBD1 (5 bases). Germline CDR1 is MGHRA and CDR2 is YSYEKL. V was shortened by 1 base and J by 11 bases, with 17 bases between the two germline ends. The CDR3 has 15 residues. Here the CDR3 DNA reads TGCGCCAGCAGCCAAGTCGGGACTCAAGTTCGGAAACTGTTTTTT. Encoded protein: CASSQVGTQVRKLFF.